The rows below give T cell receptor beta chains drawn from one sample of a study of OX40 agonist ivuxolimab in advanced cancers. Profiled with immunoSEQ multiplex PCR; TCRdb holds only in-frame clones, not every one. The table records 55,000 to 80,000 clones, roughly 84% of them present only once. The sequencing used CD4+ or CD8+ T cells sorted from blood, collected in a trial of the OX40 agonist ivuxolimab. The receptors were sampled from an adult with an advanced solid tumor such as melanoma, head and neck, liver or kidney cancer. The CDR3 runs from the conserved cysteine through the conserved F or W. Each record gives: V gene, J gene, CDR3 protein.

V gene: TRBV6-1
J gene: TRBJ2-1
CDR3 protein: CASEWGGSYNEQFF

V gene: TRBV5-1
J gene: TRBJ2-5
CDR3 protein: CASSRTQETQYF

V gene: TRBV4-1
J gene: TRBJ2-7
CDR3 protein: CASSQPRTSGNEQYF

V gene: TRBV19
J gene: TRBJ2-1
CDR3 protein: CASSFGGLGTYNEQFF

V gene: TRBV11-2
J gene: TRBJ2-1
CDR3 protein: CASSLVERNEQFF

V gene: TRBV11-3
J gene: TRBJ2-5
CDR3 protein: CASSNSFIAEGETQYF

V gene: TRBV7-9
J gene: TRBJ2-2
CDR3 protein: CASSWNLAGGVGELFF

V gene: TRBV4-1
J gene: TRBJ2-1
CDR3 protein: CASSQRWTSLPGTYNEQFF

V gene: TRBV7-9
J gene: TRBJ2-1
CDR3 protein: CASSVAAGLNEQFF

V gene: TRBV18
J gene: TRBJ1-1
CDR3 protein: CASSPNGGSILTEAFF

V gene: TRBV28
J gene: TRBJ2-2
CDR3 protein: CASSPGIAGGPYTGELFF

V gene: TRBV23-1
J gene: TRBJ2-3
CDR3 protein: CASSRYVMGRTLGTDTQYF

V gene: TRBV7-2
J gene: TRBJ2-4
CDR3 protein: CASSPRGAKNIQYF

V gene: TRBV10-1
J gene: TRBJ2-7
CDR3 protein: CASSPGTTYEQYF

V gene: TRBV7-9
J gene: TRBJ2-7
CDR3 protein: CASSRIVGDGSYEQYF

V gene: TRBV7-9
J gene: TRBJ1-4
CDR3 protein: CASSFGEEKLFF

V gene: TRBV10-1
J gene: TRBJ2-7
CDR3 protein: CASSPAGGPDEQYF

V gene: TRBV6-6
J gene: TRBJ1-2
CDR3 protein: CASRPTENYGYTF

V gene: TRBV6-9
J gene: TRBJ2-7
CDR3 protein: CASSYLDQSSYEQYF

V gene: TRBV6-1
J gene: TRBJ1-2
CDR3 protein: CARSSGVNYGYTF

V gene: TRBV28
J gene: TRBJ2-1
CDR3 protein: CASSFDAPYNEQFF

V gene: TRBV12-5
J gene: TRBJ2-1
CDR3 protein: CASGLVFFGRGPAGTSKDEQFF

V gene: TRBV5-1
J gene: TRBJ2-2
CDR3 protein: CASSSLDTANTGELFF

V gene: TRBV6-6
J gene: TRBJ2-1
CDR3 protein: CASSPGTHNEQFF

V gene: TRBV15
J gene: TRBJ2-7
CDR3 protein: CATSRNPGQGLSYEQYF

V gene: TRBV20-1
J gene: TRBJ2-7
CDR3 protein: CSARFMEQQYF

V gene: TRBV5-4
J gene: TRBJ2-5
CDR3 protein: CASSPRTGGEETQYF

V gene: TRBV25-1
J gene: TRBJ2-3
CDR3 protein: CASSARTFPDTQYF

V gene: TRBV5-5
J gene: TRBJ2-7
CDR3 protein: CASSVSSGGGTFTYEQYF

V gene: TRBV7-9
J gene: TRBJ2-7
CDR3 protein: CASSTGREQYF

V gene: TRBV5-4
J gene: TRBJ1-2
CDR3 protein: CASTLGTLGVYGYTF

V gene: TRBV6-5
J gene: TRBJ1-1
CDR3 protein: CASSSIQGANTEAFF

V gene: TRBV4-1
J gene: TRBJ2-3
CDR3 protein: CASSHTPGTKGTDTQYF

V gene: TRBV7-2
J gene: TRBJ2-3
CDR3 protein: CASSIVLDTQYF

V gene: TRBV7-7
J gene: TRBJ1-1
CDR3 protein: CASSFTDNTEAFF

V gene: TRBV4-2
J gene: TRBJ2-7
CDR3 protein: CASSQGGREAFYEQYF

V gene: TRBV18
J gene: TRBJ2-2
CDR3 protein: CASSPPTTGGTGELFF

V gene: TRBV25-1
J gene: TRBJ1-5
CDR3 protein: CASSEVGGNQPQHF

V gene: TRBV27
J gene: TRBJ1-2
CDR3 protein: CASSLRGYGYTF

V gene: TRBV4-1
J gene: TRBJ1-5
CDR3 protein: CASSPGRGDPNQPQHF

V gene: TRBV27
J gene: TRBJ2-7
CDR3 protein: CASSTWDRTYEQYF

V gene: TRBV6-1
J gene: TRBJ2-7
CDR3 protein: CASSASNLAYEQYF

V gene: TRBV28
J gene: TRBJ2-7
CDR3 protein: CASKGEALAGREQYF

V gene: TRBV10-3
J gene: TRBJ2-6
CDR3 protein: CAISESFGAAGGSGANVLTF

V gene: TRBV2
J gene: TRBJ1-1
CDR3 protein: CASSGQGGNTEAFF

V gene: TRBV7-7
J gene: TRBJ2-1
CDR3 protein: CASSPRWVAGRGAYNEQFF

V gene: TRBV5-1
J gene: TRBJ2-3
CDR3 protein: CASSPGLAGTDTQYF

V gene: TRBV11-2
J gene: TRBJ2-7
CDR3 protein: CASSPDRDTYEQYF

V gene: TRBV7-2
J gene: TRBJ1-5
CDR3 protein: CASSSGARGNQPQHF

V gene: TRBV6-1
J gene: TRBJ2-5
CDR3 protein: CASRLTRGSQETQYF

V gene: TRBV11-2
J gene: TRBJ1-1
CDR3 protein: CASSRTGQERTEAFF

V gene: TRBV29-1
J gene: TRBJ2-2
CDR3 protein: CSVVGLAGANTGELFF